These 24 T cell receptor beta chains share one sample of origin, sequenced in a study of blood T cell repertoires in COVID-19 (dated by TCRdb to 2019 to 2021). The library was made by the immunoSEQ multiplex PCR assay. Drawn from immuneACCESS, this table holds only the in-frame rearrangements with V and J called that TCRdb kept. Clones are partly lost; checked studies trace under half to an unresolved V gene and leave the rest unexplained. The sample table contains around 300,000 clones; only one count was recorded for about nine tenths of them. The top ten constitute 1.5% to 2% of the sample. The sequencing input was PBMCs or T cells enriched from blood (not recorded which). Source of these receptors: a woman aged 40 to 50 who had recovered from COVID-19.

V gene TRBV5-5 combines with J gene TRBJ2-1, with 7 nucleotides matching TRBD2. Germline CDR1 and CDR2: SGHKS and YYEKEE (reference sequence). The CDR3 length is 16 residues. V lost 4 bases, J lost 7 bases, and 14 bases stayed unmatched. CDR3 nucleotide sequence: TGTGCCAGCAGCGGTCTGGGGAGGGAGACTACAAATGAGCAGTTCTTC. Translated: CASSGLGRETTNEQFF.

The sample holds one count of this clone. This rearrangement joins TRBV30 to TRBJ2-1; 10 bases are shared with TRBD2. The junction had 5 bases not matched to a gene; V was cut back by 7 bases and J by 5 bases. This CDR3 spans 13 amino acids. Germline CDR1 and CDR2: GTSNPN and SVGIG (reference sequence). The CDR3 DNA reads as TGTGCCTTCTCCGGGACTAGCGACAATGAGCAGTTCTTC. This encodes CAFSGTSDNEQFF. Variable domain in full (rest from reference TRBV30 and TRBJ2-1): SQTIHQWPATLVQPVGSPLSLECTVEGTSNPNLYWYRQAAGRGLQLLFYSVGIGQISSEVPQNLSASRPQDRQFILSSKKLLLSDSGFYLCAFSGTSDNEQFFGPGTRLTVL.

The rearrangement uses TRBV13 and TRBJ1-2; tentatively, D is TRBD1 (5 bases). The CDR3 is 15 amino acids. V was pared by 5 bases and J by 2 bases, with 15 bases between. From germline, CDR1 is PRHDT and CDR2 FYEKMQ (reference sequence). The CDR3 DNA is TGTGCCAGCAGCAAATGGTCGACAGAGAACTATGGCTACACCTTC. Residues: CASSKWSTENYGYTF.

This rearrangement joins TRBV27 to TRBJ2-1; TRBD2 matches at 9 bases. CDR3 size: 17 residues. V lost 4 bases, J lost 3 bases, and 10 bases stayed unmatched. Looked up from germline, CDR1 is MNHEY and CDR2 is SMNVEV (reference sequence). The CDR3 loop is CASSSLLAGEDYNEQFF. The CDR3 region has the DNA TGTGCCAGCAGTTCTCTTTTAGCGGGAGAGGACTACAATGAGCAGTTCTTC.

The chain is built from TRBV30 and TRBJ2-1; the match to TRBD2 covers 8 bases. The trim removed 1 base at V and 6 bases at J, leaving 5 bases unmatched. Germline lookup yields CDR1 GTSNPN and CDR2 SVGIG (reference sequence). The CDR3 runs to 14 residues. CDR3 residues: CAWSGGLGPNEQFF. As DNA, the CDR3 is TGTGCCTGGAGTGGGGGACTAGGCCCCAATGAGCAGTTCTTC.

This clone appeared a single time. The chain combines TRBV7-2 with TRBJ1-1; 7 nucleotides align to TRBD1. This CDR3 has 18 amino acids. The germline CDR1 and CDR2 sequences are SGHTA and FQGNSA. The V segment lost 5 bases and the J segment 1 base; nucleotides outside the gene matches: 16. The DNA of the CDR3 is TGTGCCAGCAGCCGCCGGTACAGGGGCTCCACGGGGAACACTGAAGCTTTCTTT. Its protein is CASSRRYRGSTGNTEAFF.

The chain combines TRBV25-1 with TRBJ2-1; 9 positions match TRBD2. This CDR3 has 13 residues. The ends lost 2 bases at V and 11 bases at J; junction bases unmatched: 4. Germline V gene lookup returns CDR1 MGHDK and CDR2 SYGVNS. The CDR3 region has the DNA TGTGCCAGCAGTGAAGGGACTAGCCGTCAGCAGTTCTTC. This encodes CASSEGTSRQQFF.

This chain joins TRBV4-2 and TRBJ1-5, with D hard to call. V gave up 4 bases and J gave up 5 bases, with 15 bases separating them. Per germline, CDR1 LGHNA and CDR2 YNFKEQ. The CDR3 is made up of 15 amino acids. The CDR3 sequence is CASSPRRYRDQPQHF. The CDR3 nucleotides read TGTGCCAGCAGCCCTCGGAGGTATAGGGATCAGCCCCAGCATTTT.

V usage is TRBV5-6 and J usage is TRBJ2-1; 9 bases line up with TRBD1. Losses at the gene ends were 4 bases for V and 1 base for J; bases not matched to a gene: 6. The CDR3 is 16 amino acids. The germline V gene encodes CDR1 SGHDT and CDR2 YYEEEE. This CDR3 is CASSLGTGLSYNEQFF. The DNA of the CDR3 is TGTGCCAGCAGCCTAGGGACAGGGCTATCCTACAATGAGCAGTTCTTC.

The chain employs TRBV6-2 or TRBV6-3 and TRBJ1-1; 7 nucleotides line up with TRBD1. This CDR3 has 14 residues. The germline gives CDR1 MNHEY, CDR2 SVGEGT. With V trimmed by 0 bases and J by 10 bases, 8 bases remained unmatched. Here the CDR3 DNA reads TGTGCCAGCAGTTACTCGGACAGGAGGTTAGGAGCTTTCTTT. Its protein is CASSYSDRRLGAFF.

The chain has TRBV27 and TRBJ1-1; 10 bases agree with TRBD1. V lost 0 bases, J lost 1 base, and 2 bases stayed unmatched. Germline V lookup: CDR1 MNHEY, CDR2 SMNVEV (reference sequence). The CDR3 covers 16 residues. CDR3 sequence: CASSLSGTGANTEAFF. DNA for the CDR3: TGTGCCAGCAGTTTATCGGGGACAGGGGCGAACACTGAAGCTTTCTTT.

This chain links TRBV12-5 with TRBJ1-5; 7 bases fit TRBD1. V dropped 5 bases and J dropped 0; count of bases not matched to a gene: 13. The CDR3 loop spans 18 amino acids. Germline lookup yields CDR1 LGHNT and CDR2 FRNRAP. The CDR3 sequence is CASGVDKGATYSNQPQHF. The CDR3 DNA reads as TGTGCTAGTGGTGTAGACAAGGGGGCAACCTATAGCAATCAGCCCCAGCATTTT. Full variable domain (outside the CDR3, taken from reference TRBV12-5 and TRBJ1-5): DARVTQTPRHKVTEMGQEVTMRCQPILGHNTVFWYRQTMMQGLELLAYFRNRAPLDDSGMPKDRFSAEMPDATLATLKIQPSEPRDSAVYFCASGVDKGATYSNQPQHFGDGTRLSIL.

The chain is built from TRBV5-1 and TRBJ1-1; 9 nucleotides match TRBD1. Germline V gene sequence: CDR1 SGHRS, CDR2 YFSETQ. This CDR3 has 15 amino acids. V shed 4 bases and J 4 bases; nucleotides not matched to a gene: 8. The CDR3 DNA reads TGCGCCAGCAGCGCCACAGGGGGCGAGGGCACTGAAGCTTTCTTT. This codes for CASSATGGEGTEAFF.

The chain employs TRBV6-5 and TRBJ2-7; weak D call: TRBD2 (6 bases). The length of the CDR3 is 13 residues. Germline assignment: CDR1 MNHEY and CDR2 SVGAGI. V lost 8 bases and J lost 3, with 14 bases in between. DNA for the CDR3: TGTGCCAGCCCGAGGGACTGGGACTACGAGCAGTACTTC. Translating it yields CASPRDWDYEQYF.

The genes are TRBV7-9 and TRBJ1-6; 8 nucleotides match TRBD1. The CDR3 is 13 residues long. Germline V gene data show CDR1 as SEHNR and CDR2 as FQNEAQ (reference sequence). V was pared by 5 bases and J by 8 bases, with 2 bases of the junction left unmatched. The CDR3 sequence: CASSPTGDSPLHF. CDR3 coding DNA: TGTGCCAGCAGCCCGACAGGGGATTCACCCCTCCACTTT.

The chain uses TRBV5-1 and TRBJ1-1, with 8 nucleotides matching TRBD1. CDR1 is SGHRS and CDR2 is YFSETQ in the germline V gene. Trimming removed 4 bases from V and 10 bases from J; junction bases left unmatched: 9. The CDR3 is 13 residues long. CDR3 sequence (DNA): TGCGCCAGCAGCAATCAGGGGGCTGGATTAGCTTTCTTT. Its protein is CASSNQGAGLAFF. Using reference TRBV5-1 and TRBJ1-1 for the parts outside the CDR3, the full variable domain is KAGVTQTPRYLIKTRGQQVTLSCSPISGHRSVSWYQQTPGQGLQFLFEYFSETQRNKGNFPGRFSGRQFSNSRSEMNVSTLELGDSALYLCASSNQGAGLAFFGQGTRLTVV.

On this clone: A read error may account for a junction end that differs from germline. J is TRBJ2-7 and V is TRBV6-1, with 10 bases lining up with TRBD2. Germline assignment: CDR1 MNHNS and CDR2 SASEGT. The CDR3 has 11 residues. Written as DNA, the CDR3 is TGTGCCAGCAGTGATCTAGCGGGAGTGCACTTC. Translation gives CASSDLAGVHF.

The gene calls are TRBV7-2 and TRBJ2-1; D call uncertain. Germline CDR1 reads SGHTA; CDR2 reads FQGNSA. V lost 2 bases, J lost 6 bases, and 14 bases lay in between. The CDR3 covers 15 residues. The CDR3 sequence: CASSLFASETNEQFF. As DNA, the CDR3 is TGTGCCAGCAGCTTATTTGCCAGCGAGACCAATGAGCAGTTCTTC. Using reference TRBV7-2 and TRBJ2-1 for the parts outside the CDR3, the full variable domain is GAGVSQSPSNKVTEKGKDVELRCDPISGHTALYWYRQSLGQGLEFLIYFQGNSAPDKSGLPSDRFSAERTGGSVSTLTIQRTQQEDSAVYLCASSLFASETNEQFFGPGTRLTVL.

Worth noting for this clone: The sample carries other DNA sequences with the same CDR3. The rearrangement uses TRBV10-3 and TRBJ2-3; the D gene is possibly TRBD2 (5 bases). Trimming stripped 6 bases from V and 3 bases from J, with 7 bases between. There are 12 residues in the CDR3. Germline V gives CDR1 ENHRY, CDR2 SYGVKD. The CDR3 region has the DNA TGTGCCATCAGCTCGGGGACAGATACGCAGTATTTT. Amino acids: CAISSGTDTQYF.

The rearrangement joins TRBV7-8 to TRBJ2-3; TRBD1 aligns across 8 bases. The germline gives CDR1 SGHVS, CDR2 FQNEAQ. The CDR3 is made up of 15 amino acids. V lost 5 bases and J lost 1; bases outside the gene matches: 5. The CDR3 spells CASSEGQGGTDTQYF. The DNA of the CDR3 is TGTGCCAGCAGCGAAGGACAGGGCGGCACAGATACGCAGTATTTT.

J is TRBJ1-5 and V is TRBV2; perhaps TRBD1 as D (5 bases). Trimming pared 4 bases from V and 3 bases from J, leaving 7 bases between. The germline CDR1 and CDR2 sequences are SNHLY and FYNNEI. This CDR3 comprises 13 residues. The CDR3 sequence is CASSAQANQPQHF. The CDR3 DNA reads TGTGCCAGCAGTGCACAGGCCAATCAGCCCCAGCATTTT.

The genes are TRBV7-8 and TRBJ1-1, with a weak D call TRBD1 (5 bases). Germline assignment: CDR1 SGHVS and CDR2 FQNEAQ. The V end was cut by 5 bases, the J end by 1 base, with 11 bases between. The CDR3 has 14 amino acids. CDR3 residues: CASSPRQRNTEAFF. The CDR3, as DNA: TGTGCCAGCAGCCCAAGACAGAGGAACACTGAAGCTTTCTTT.

The chain links TRBV5-6 to TRBJ1-2, with D maybe TRBD1 (6 bases). Trimming removed 4 bases from V and 8 bases from J, with 15 bases in between. The CDR3 has 13 amino acids. The germline V gene has CDR1 SGHDT and CDR2 YYEEEE. The CDR3 sequence is CASSPEQGRGYTF. CDR3 DNA sequence: TGTGCCAGCAGCCCCGAGCAGGGGCGAGGCTACACCTTC.

The V gene is TRBV18, the J gene TRBJ1-1, with unresolved D. In germline, CDR1 is KGHSH, CDR2 LQKENI. Trimming shortened V by 5 bases and J by 3 bases, and 4 bases separated the two germline ends. The CDR3 has 11 amino acids. The CDR3 reads CASSGDTEAFF. CDR3 coding DNA: TGTGCCAGCTCAGGAGACACTGAAGCTTTCTTT. The full variable domain, completed using reference TRBV18 and TRBJ1-1, is NAGVMQNPRHLVRRRGQEARLRCSPMKGHSHVYWYRQLPEEGLKFMVYLQKENIIDESGMPKERFSAEFPKEGPSILRIQQVVRGDSAAYFCASSGDTEAFFGQGTRLTVV.